This TCR beta chain was found in a study of shared clonotypes between healthy human individuals. The overall study: Each donor's CD8 memory used one plate, CD8 naive two, each CD4 subset three.

As to this clone: What it recognizes is unknown.

Here immunoSEQ multiplex PCR was the method, and the copy in TCRdb shows in-frame clones only, minus some. The sample contains over 1.5 million clones, 95% to 99% of which appear only once. Study-wide findings and caveats: Lower generation probabilities were found for non-shared clonotypes than for those shared by all four donors. Roughly 5% of naive CD4 clonotypes were shared across several donors. An expected dependence of interdonor clonotype sharing on sequencing depth was noted.

V was cut by 0 bases and J by 7 bases, with 13 bases left in between. This CDR3 region has 15 residues. Germline-derived CDR1 and CDR2 are WNHNN and SYGVQD (reference sequence). The sequence derives from a man aged 25 to 45 in good health. V is TRBV10-1 and J is TRBJ2-1; possible D gene TRBD2, 5 bases. Sample: naive CD4+ T cells sorted from blood. Subset of the sample: CD45RA+ positively selected. CDR3 in DNA: TGCGCCAGCAGTGAGTCGAACCGGCGCGGGAATGAGCAGTTCTTC. Encoded protein: CASSESNRRGNEQFF.